This T cell receptor beta chain was observed in a study of T cell responses to AZD1222 COVID-19 vaccine. Concerning this clone itself: The target antigen is unknown.

General study findings and limits: Nearly half of unique spike-specific TCRs reportedly avoided B.1.351 and B.1.1.7 mutated regions. At 160-218 and 743-854, vaccine-associated CD4 TCRs were dominant, and they spanned spike.

Data came from immunoSEQ multiplex PCR; TCRdb stores just in-frame clones and leaves some out. Among about 120,000 clones, around 90% were seen once, and the ten largest hold over 7.5%. Between the trimmed V and J ends, which lost 1 base and 2 bases, there was a span of 9 bases. CDR3 length equals 14 residues. CDR1 SGHRS and CDR2 YFSETQ come from the germline V gene. The source is an adult in good health. Sequences were derived from peripheral blood, sampled on day 0 of AZD1222 vaccination. The chain links TRBV5-1 to TRBJ1-1; no reliable D call. The CDR3 region has the DNA TGCGCCAGCAGCTTGTTTTACAGCAACACTGAAGCTTTCTTT. Translating gives CASSLFYSNTEAFF.